A single sample is the source of the 15 T cell receptor beta chains below, sequenced in a study of identical twins. Via MiXCR, TCRdb re-called the 5' RACE reads, giving one row per CDR3 protein. The sample lists hundreds of thousands of distinct CDR3 sequences, around 21% seen once, with about 4.5% in the top ten. These data are also associated with another study on T cells expressing NK-cell markers.

The sequencing sample was made of PBMCs. The receptors here all came from a woman aged 18-35 years in good health.

This clonotype was seen at least ten times. V and J are TRBV29-1 and TRBJ1-1; TRBD1 might be the D (6 bases). V shed 3 bases and J shed 0 bases, with 14 bases lying between them. Per germline, CDR1 SQVTM and CDR2 ANQGSEA. This CDR3 comprises 15 residues. The CDR3 protein is CSVDRGWGMNTEAFF. The CDR3 DNA follows: TGCAGCGTTGACAGGGGTTGGGGTATGAACACTGAAGCTTTCTTT. Supplemented by reference TRBV29-1 and TRBJ1-1, the full variable domain reads SAVISQKPSRDICQRGTSLTIQCQVDSQVTMMFWYRQQPGQSLTLIATANQGSEATYESGFVIDKFPISRPNLTFSTLTVSNMSPEDSSIYLCSVDRGWGMNTEAFFGQGTRLTVV.

This clonotype was found many times. V and J are TRBV5-1 and TRBJ1-1; D is perhaps TRBD1 (5 bases). The germline gives CDR1 SGHRS, CDR2 YFSETQ. This CDR3 is 15 amino acids long. Between the trimmed V and J ends, which lost 0 bases and 0 bases, there was a span of 9 bases. CDR3 sequence reads: CASSLEGTLNTEAFF. CDR3 bases: TGCGCCAGCAGCTTGGAAGGGACCCTGAACACTGAAGCTTTCTTT.

This clonotype was seen only a few times. The CDR3 reads CSAQLRQGGYGYTF. CDR3 nucleotide sequence: TGCAGTGCCCAATTGCGACAGGGGGGCTATGGCTACACCTTC. The V call is TRBV20-1, the J call TRBJ1-2; 9 bases line up with TRBD1. V shed 6 bases and J 4 bases; nucleotides not matched to a gene: 9. Germline V gene lookup returns CDR1 DFQATT and CDR2 SNEGSKA (reference sequence). The CDR3 is 14 residues long.

This clonotype was counted a few times. The rearrangement links TRBV20-1 to TRBJ2-3; D ambiguous. The V gene's germline CDR1 is DFQATT and CDR2 SNEGSKA (reference sequence). Trimming shortened V by 4 bases and J by 2 bases, and 10 bases separated the two germline ends. The CDR3 has 13 amino acids. CDR3 region: CSAIVMSTDTQYF. CDR3 in DNA: TGCAGTGCTATCGTCATGTCCACAGATACGCAGTATTTT.

CDR3 nucleotides: TGCGCCAGCACCAGCGACCACGAGCAGTACTTC. Translating gives CASTSDHEQYF. The chain joins TRBV5-1 to TRBJ2-7; D remains unclear. This CDR3 is 11 amino acids long. V was shortened by 6 bases and J by 5 bases, with 9 bases between the two germline ends. Germline CDR1 is SGHRS and CDR2 is YFSETQ.

The chain is built from TRBV14 and TRBJ1-1; D remains unclear. Germline V gene data show CDR1 as SGHDN and CDR2 as FVKESK. V shed 0 bases and J shed 4 bases, with 9 bases lying between them. This CDR3 is built from 14 residues. The CDR3 loop reads CASSQEIIGTEAFF. The CDR3 DNA reads as TGTGCCAGCAGCCAAGAGATCATTGGCACTGAAGCTTTCTTT.

This chain connects TRBV11-3 to TRBJ2-4; 7 positions match TRBD1. The J segment lost 6 bases and the V segment lost 5 bases, leaving 10 bases of the junction unmatched. The CDR3 extends over 15 amino acids. The V gene's germline CDR1 is SGHNT and CDR2 YENEEA. CDR3 nucleotides: TGTGCCAGCAGCCCAGGTGGGGACAGTGCAAACATTCAGTACTTC. It codes for CASSPGGDSANIQYF. The full variable domain, completed using reference TRBV11-3 and TRBJ2-4, is EAGVVQSPRYKIIEKKQPVAFWCNPISGHNTLYWYLQNLGQGPELLIRYENEEAVDDSQLPKDRFSAERLKGVDSTLKIQPAELGDSAVYLCASSPGGDSANIQYFGAGTRLSVL.

V usage is TRBV10-3 and J usage is TRBJ1-2, with a tentative D call TRBD1 (5 bases). V was clipped by 10 bases and J by 6 bases, with 18 bases between them. This CDR3 region has 13 residues. CDR1 and CDR2 from the germline V gene are ENHRY and SYGVKD. CDR3 sequence reads: CATHRMGDHGYTF. Here the CDR3 DNA reads TGTGCCACCCACAGGATGGGTGACCATGGCTACACCTTC.

Ten or more counts support this clonotype. The chain has TRBV20-1 and TRBJ2-1; 11 nucleotides agree with TRBD1. V trimming: 3 bases; J trimming: 3 bases; junction bases outside the gene matches: 4. Germline-derived CDR1 and CDR2 are DFQATT and SNEGSKA (reference sequence). The CDR3 is made up of 15 amino acids. The CDR3 region is CSASGTGGLYNEQFF. The CDR3 bases are TGCAGTGCTAGTGGGACAGGGGGTCTCTACAATGAGCAGTTCTTC.

This clonotype was seen a handful of times. The chain recombines TRBV25-1 with TRBJ2-3; 8 bases align to TRBD2. The CDR3 loop spans 15 amino acids. The V gene end was trimmed by 1 base and the J gene end by 1 base; junction bases not matched to a gene: 1. Germline V lookup: CDR1 MGHDK, CDR2 SYGVNS. CDR3 residues: CASSELTSGTDTQYF. The CDR3 DNA reads as TGTGCCAGCAGTGAATTGACTAGCGGCACAGATACGCAGTATTTT.

The rearrangement joins TRBV6-1 to TRBJ2-3, with 9 bases that match TRBD1. Germline V gene lookup returns CDR1 MNHNS and CDR2 SASEGT. V lost 0 bases and J lost 0; bases outside the gene matches: 7. The CDR3 runs to 18 residues. This CDR3 reads CASSEAGGTGSSTDTQYF. Written as DNA, the CDR3 is TGTGCCAGCAGTGAAGCAGGGGGGACAGGGTCTAGCACAGATACGCAGTATTTT.

V gene TRBV7-8 combines with J gene TRBJ2-3; the match to TRBD2 covers 10 bases. Germline V gene sequence: CDR1 SGHVS, CDR2 FQNEAQ. V was pared by 0 bases and J by 4 bases, with 7 bases of the junction left unmatched. The CDR3 runs 17 residues. CDR3 nucleotide sequence: TGTGCCAGCAGCTTAGCCAGCGGGGGGGCCGTGGCAGATACGCAGTATTTT. Amino acid sequence: CASSLASGGAVADTQYF.

The chain is built from TRBV12-3 or TRBV12-4 and TRBJ1-5, with no clear D. CDR3 length: 13 amino acids. V shed 7 bases and J shed 6 bases, with 13 bases lying between them. The CDR3: CASTPGNGQPQHF. The CDR3 region has the DNA TGTGCCAGCACCCCTGGGAACGGTCAGCCCCAGCATTTT.

The chain employs TRBV29-1 and TRBJ1-1, with D possibly being TRBD1 (6 bases). The V gene lost 3 bases and the J gene lost 7 bases, with 12 bases spanning the gap. This CDR3 has 12 amino acids. CDR1 and CDR2 from the germline V gene are SQVTM and ANQGSEA. Here the CDR3 reads CSVEHRGDEAFF. CDR3 sequence (DNA): TGCAGCGTTGAGCATAGGGGGGATGAAGCTTTCTTT.

With regard to this clonotype: The junction and the germline gene differ at one end; a read error may be behind it. This sequence joins TRBV12-3 or TRBV12-4 and TRBJ2-3, with a weak D call TRBD2 (5 bases). The CDR3 consists of 15 residues. CDR3 region: CDSRPLADYTDTQYF. CDR3 DNA sequence: TGTGACAGCAGACCCCTAGCAGATTACACAGATACGCAGTATTTT.